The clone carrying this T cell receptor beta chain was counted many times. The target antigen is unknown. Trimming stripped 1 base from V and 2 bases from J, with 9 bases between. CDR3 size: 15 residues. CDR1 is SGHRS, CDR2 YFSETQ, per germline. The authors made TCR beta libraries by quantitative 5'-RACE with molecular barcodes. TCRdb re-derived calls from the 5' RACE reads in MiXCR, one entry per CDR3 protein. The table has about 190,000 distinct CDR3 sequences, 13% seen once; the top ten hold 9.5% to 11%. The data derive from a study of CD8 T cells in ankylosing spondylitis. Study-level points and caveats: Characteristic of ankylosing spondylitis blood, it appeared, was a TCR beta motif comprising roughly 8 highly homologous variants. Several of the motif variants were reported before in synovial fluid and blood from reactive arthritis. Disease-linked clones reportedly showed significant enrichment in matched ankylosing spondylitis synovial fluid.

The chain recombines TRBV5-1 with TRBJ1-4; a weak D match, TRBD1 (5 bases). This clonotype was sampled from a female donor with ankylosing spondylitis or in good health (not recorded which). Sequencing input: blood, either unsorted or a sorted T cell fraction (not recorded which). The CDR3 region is CASSLTRDTNEKLFF. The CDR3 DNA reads TGCGCCAGCAGCTTGACTAGGGACACTAATGAAAAACTGTTTTTT.